The source of this TCR beta chain is a study of cytotoxic CD8 clonotypes in ibrutinib-treated CLL. The method was immunoSEQ multiplex PCR; TCRdb's version includes in-frame clones alone and lacks a portion of them. The sample includes roughly 150,000 clones, 70% to 85% of them seen just once. This clone came up many times. Germline CDR1 and CDR2: MGHRA and YSYEKL. The CDR3 contains 15 residues. V lost 3 bases and J lost 4; bases outside the gene matches: 3. The material was PBMCs, obtained after 24 months of ibrutinib treatment. This sequence originates from a human donor with chronic lymphocytic leukemia. The rearrangement links TRBV4-1 to TRBJ1-4; TRBD1 aligns across 9 bases. As DNA, the CDR3 is TGCGCCAGCAGCCAGGGACAGGGAGTTAATGAAAAACTGTTTTTT. Its protein is CASSQGQGVNEKLFF.